This entry is about one T cell receptor beta chain. The V end lost 3 bases, the J end lost 0 bases, and 3 bases lay between the germline ends. The CDR3 runs to 13 residues. Germline V lookup: CDR1 KGHSH, CDR2 LQKENI. This sample is drawn from a study of early T cells in non-severe SARS-CoV-2 infection. One entry per CDR3 protein results from TCRdb running MiXCR on the 5' RACE reads. Of tens of thousands of distinct CDR3 sequences in the sample, about 4% were seen once. The chain combines TRBV18 with TRBJ1-5; no firm D call. The TCR comes from an adult who was a healthcare worker with PCR-confirmed SARS-CoV-2 infection or an uninfected control (not recorded which). The sequenced sample consisted of whole blood. The CDR3 region has the DNA TGTGCCAGCTCACCGGATAGCAATCAGCCCCAGCATTTT. Translated: CASSPDSNQPQHF.